These 27 T cell receptor beta chains were all obtained from the same sample, sequenced in a study of blood T cell repertoires in COVID-19. Produced via immunoSEQ multiplex PCR; TCRdb's table is partial and in-frame only. The data contain around 300,000 clones, approximately 90% of them singletons. Sequenced sample: PBMCs or T cells enriched from blood (not recorded which). Receptor source: a woman between 45 and 60 years old who had recovered from COVID-19.

V and J are TRBV5-1 and TRBJ1-6; 8 bases align to TRBD1. The junction had 9 bases not matched to a gene; V was cut back by 4 bases and J by 0 bases. The CDR3 contains 18 residues. In germline, CDR1 is SGHRS, CDR2 YFSETQ. CDR3 sequence: CASSPTGVRGSYNSPLHF. Here the CDR3 DNA reads TGCGCCAGCAGCCCGACAGGGGTGAGGGGCTCCTATAATTCACCCCTCCACTTT.

This clone was seen once. The rearrangement joins TRBV7-2 to TRBJ2-3, with 10 nucleotides matching TRBD1. J was trimmed by 1 base and V by 4 bases; bases with no gene match: 5. This CDR3 is built from 16 residues. The V gene's germline CDR1 is SGHTA and CDR2 FQGNSA. CDR3 coding DNA: TGTGCCAGCAGCTACGACAGGGGGCTTGGCACAGATACGCAGTATTTT. Its translation is CASSYDRGLGTDTQYF.

This clone was recorded once. CDR3 loop: CASSEIQRNYNEQFF. The CDR3 DNA follows: TGTGCCAGCAGTGAGATACAGCGGAATTACAATGAGCAGTTCTTC. The chain has TRBV2 and TRBJ2-1; a possible D gene is TRBD2 (5 bases). The CDR3 runs to 15 residues. Germline CDR1 reads SNHLY; CDR2 reads FYNNEI. V was trimmed by 3 bases and J by 4 bases, leaving 13 bases between them.

This rearrangement joins TRBV28 to TRBJ2-1; 10 bases agree with TRBD2. Trimming removed 6 bases from V and 7 bases from J; junction bases left unmatched: 6. This CDR3 comprises 14 residues. The germline CDR1 and CDR2 sequences are MDHEN and SYDVKM. The CDR3 loop is CASRPSGSWNEQFF. The CDR3 DNA reads TGTGCCAGCAGACCTAGCGGGAGCTGGAATGAGCAGTTCTTC.

The chain combines TRBV18 with TRBJ1-3; 8 bases agree with TRBD1. Germline V gene data show CDR1 as KGHSH and CDR2 as LQKENI. The length of the CDR3 is 17 residues. V lost 1 base and J lost 0; bases outside the gene matches: 5. The CDR3 DNA follows: TGTGCCAGCTCACCACTCAGACAGGGGAGCTCTGGAAACACCATATATTTT. As protein: CASSPLRQGSSGNTIYF.

The chain is built from TRBV5-1 and TRBJ1-4; possible D gene TRBD1, 6 bases. This CDR3 is built from 15 residues. Germline lookup yields CDR1 SGHRS and CDR2 YFSETQ. The ends were cut back, 4 bases at V and 4 bases at J, with 14 bases in the middle. This CDR3 is CASSISGENNEKLFF. In DNA, the CDR3 is TGCGCCAGCAGCATATCAGGGGAGAATAATGAAAAACTGTTTTTT.

The chain's CDR3 is CASSRLRMDTEAFF. The CDR3 DNA reads TGTGCCAGCAGCCGTCTGAGGATGGACACTGAAGCTTTCTTT. The chain employs TRBV28 and TRBJ1-1, with D unclear. Germline V gene lookup returns CDR1 MDHEN and CDR2 SYDVKM. Deletions cut 6 bases from V and 3 bases from J, with 14 bases between. The CDR3 has 14 amino acids.

This chain connects TRBV9 to TRBJ2-3; 7 bases fit TRBD1. The length of the CDR3 is 15 residues. Unmatched junction bases numbered 6, after V lost 0 bases and J lost 5 bases. The germline V gene encodes CDR1 SGDLS and CDR2 YYNGEE. Here the CDR3 reads CASSVVTGVIDTQYF. The CDR3 DNA reads as TGTGCCAGCAGCGTAGTAACAGGGGTTATAGATACGCAGTATTTT.

This sequence joins TRBV4-3 and TRBJ2-3, with 8 bases fitting TRBD2. Per germline, CDR1 LGHNA and CDR2 YSLEER. Unmatched junction bases numbered 8, after V lost 1 base and J lost 2 bases. The CDR3 length is 17 residues. CDR3 nucleotide sequence: TGCGCCAGCAGCCAAGGGGCAGCGGGAGTGCTCACAGATACGCAGTATTTT. Encoded protein: CASSQGAAGVLTDTQYF.

This chain links TRBV4-2 with TRBJ2-3; the D gene is possibly TRBD2 (5 bases). Germline CDR1 LGHNA, CDR2 YNFKEQ. The V end lost 0 bases, the J end lost 2 bases, and 6 bases lay between the germline ends. CDR3 length equals 14 residues. The CDR3 bases are TGTGCCAGCAGCCAAGAGCGGGTCACAGATACGCAGTATTTT. It yields the protein CASSQERVTDTQYF.

The chain uses TRBV10-3 and TRBJ1-1, with D uncertain. V lost 4 bases and J lost 1, with 10 bases in between. The length of the CDR3 is 14 residues. Germline assignment: CDR1 ENHRY and CDR2 SYGVKD. The CDR3 sequence is CAISVKAQNTEAFF. The DNA of the CDR3 is TGTGCCATCAGTGTAAAAGCCCAGAACACTGAAGCTTTCTTT.

The chain has TRBV5-5 and TRBJ1-1; TRBD1 is a possible D gene (6 bases). CDR3 length: 14 residues. V lost 3 bases to trimming and J lost 1 base, with 10 bases between them. CDR1 is SGHKS, CDR2 YYEKEE, per germline (reference sequence). The CDR3 DNA follows: TGTGCCAGCAGCTGGGGACACTCGAACACTGAAGCTTTCTTT. It codes for CASSWGHSNTEAFF.

The CDR3 region is CAFGTGHSPLHF. The CDR3, as DNA: TGTGCCTTCGGGACAGGGCATTCACCCCTCCACTTT. V usage is TRBV28 and J usage is TRBJ1-6; TRBD1 agrees at 9 bases. V was clipped by 11 bases and J by 8 bases; unmatched bases: 4. The germline V gene encodes CDR1 MDHEN and CDR2 SYDVKM. The CDR3 contains 12 residues.

The chain employs TRBV9 and TRBJ1-2; no clear D gene. V shed 4 bases and J shed 2 bases, with 3 bases lying between them. The germline V gene encodes CDR1 SGDLS and CDR2 YYNGEE. This CDR3 has 11 residues. CDR3 in DNA: TGTGCCAGCAGCCAAAACTATGGCTACACCTTC. Its translation: CASSQNYGYTF.

The CDR3 DNA reads TGTGCCTGGAGTGGTGCTCGAGACGAGCAGTACTTC. Translating it yields CAWSGARDEQYF. The rearrangement joins TRBV30 to TRBJ2-7; D unresolved. The V gene's germline CDR1 is GTSNPN and CDR2 SVGIG (reference sequence). The CDR3 length is 12 residues. Between the trimmed V and J ends, which lost 1 base and 5 bases, there was a span of 9 bases. Together with reference TRBV30 and TRBJ2-7, the CDR3 gives the full variable domain: SQTIHQWPATLVQPVGSPLSLECTVEGTSNPNLYWYRQAAGRGLQLLFYSVGIGQISSEVPQNLSASRPQDRQFILSSKKLLLSDSGFYLCAWSGARDEQYFGPGTRLTVT.

The V call is TRBV18, the J call TRBJ1-1, with 8 bases matching TRBD1. V dropped 0 bases and J dropped 0; count of bases not matched to a gene: 0. CDR1 KGHSH and CDR2 LQKENI come from the germline V gene. The CDR3 runs 15 residues. The CDR3 region is CASSPPDRVNTEAFF. CDR3 nucleotide sequence: TGTGCCAGCTCACCACCGGACAGGGTGAACACTGAAGCTTTCTTT.

V is TRBV19 and J is TRBJ2-1, with D perhaps TRBD2 (6 bases). Germline values: CDR1 LNHDA, CDR2 SQIVND (reference sequence). Between the trimmed V and J ends, which lost 7 bases and 4 bases, there was a span of 17 bases. This CDR3 has 15 residues. The CDR3 protein is CASNLGGTSYNEQFF. The CDR3 DNA is TGTGCCAGTAATTTAGGCGGGACGTCGTACAATGAGCAGTTCTTC.

V usage is TRBV11-2 and J usage is TRBJ2-7; D not resolved. This CDR3 is built from 16 residues. Per the germline V gene, CDR1 is SGHAT and CDR2 is FQNNGV. V lost 5 bases to trimming and J lost 6 bases, with 23 bases between them. The CDR3 DNA reads TGTGCCAGCAGCAAATATCGAACAGAAATGGGTGGCGAGCAGTACTTC. This translates into CASSKYRTEMGGEQYF.

The V gene is TRBV28, the J gene TRBJ2-4, with TRBD1 matching 7 bases. The CDR3 totals 19 residues. Losses at the gene ends were 3 bases for V and 1 base for J; bases not matched to a gene: 15. CDR1 and CDR2 (germline): MDHEN, SYDVKM. The CDR3 coding sequence is TGTGCCAGCAGTTTCGGTGTTCGAGGGGGCGGTTGGGCCAAAAACATTCAGTACTTC. Its protein is CASSFGVRGGGWAKNIQYF.

Remarks on this clone: A much larger clone lies a single base off, so this may be a read error. The rearrangement links TRBV10-2 to TRBJ1-1; no firm D call. The V gene's germline CDR1 is WSHSY and CDR2 SAAADI. V gave up 5 bases and J gave up 1 base, with 5 bases separating them. The CDR3 runs to 12 residues. CDR3 loop: CASSYRNTEAFF. DNA for the CDR3: TGCGCCAGCAGTTACAGGAACACTGAAGCTTTCTTT.

V gene TRBV28 combines with J gene TRBJ1-4; no definite D call. CDR1 is MDHEN, CDR2 SYDVKM, per germline. The CDR3 loop spans 16 amino acids. The V gene lost 3 bases and the J gene lost 7 bases, with 18 bases spanning the gap. This chain's CDR3 is CASSFNLGAGGEKLFF. In nucleotides, the CDR3 is TGTGCCAGCAGTTTCAATCTGGGCGCGGGAGGTGAAAAACTGTTTTTT.

This rearrangement joins TRBV7-3 to TRBJ2-3, with TRBD2 matching 7 bases. Trimming at V came to 2 bases and at J to 2 bases, leaving 1 base not matched to a gene. This CDR3 has 14 amino acids. Germline CDR1 reads SGHTA; CDR2 reads FQGTGA. Here the CDR3 reads CASSLAGATDTQYF. The CDR3 DNA follows: TGTGCCAGCAGCTTAGCGGGAGCCACAGATACGCAGTATTTT.

This clone was detected only a few times. The V call is TRBV2, the J call TRBJ1-1, with TRBD1 matching over 7 bases. J lost 7 bases, V lost 6 bases, and 5 bases had no gene match. The length of the CDR3 is 12 residues. Germline CDR1 reads SNHLY; CDR2 reads FYNNEI. In DNA form, the CDR3 reads TGTGCCAGCAGCTCGGGACAGAGTGAAGCTTTCTTT. Translation gives CASSSGQSEAFF.

The genes are TRBV7-8 and TRBJ2-1, with 11 bases fitting TRBD2. J was trimmed by 6 bases and V by 3 bases; bases with no gene match: 4. Germline-derived CDR1 and CDR2 are SGHVS and FQNEAQ. This CDR3 comprises 15 residues. CDR3: CASSFGTSGTNEQFF. In DNA, the CDR3 is TGTGCCAGCAGCTTCGGGACTAGCGGTACCAATGAGCAGTTCTTC.

This clone was seen once. The chain joins TRBV7-3 to TRBJ2-1, with 8 bases aligning to TRBD2. The CDR3 totals 17 residues. Per germline, CDR1 SGHTA and CDR2 FQGTGA. V trimming: 4 bases; J trimming: 7 bases; junction bases outside the gene matches: 15. CDR3 DNA sequence: TGTGCCAGCAGCTACCGACAGGCCCTCCGGGGGGGGAATGAGCAGTTCTTC. It encodes CASSYRQALRGGNEQFF.

The chain uses TRBV24-1 and TRBJ2-1, with D uncertain. Germline loops: CDR1 KGHDR, CDR2 SFDVKD. The CDR3 has 16 amino acids. V gave up 5 bases and J gave up 0 bases, with 13 bases separating them. CDR3 in DNA: TGTGCCACCAGTGCCCTTAGCCCGACCTCCTACAATGAGCAGTTCTTC. Residues: CATSALSPTSYNEQFF.

This clone occurred a few times. The chain joins TRBV11-2 to TRBJ1-6; TRBD1 agrees at 10 bases. Per the germline V gene, CDR1 is SGHAT and CDR2 is FQNNGV. The CDR3 is made up of 17 amino acids. With 1 base clipped from V and 7 bases from J, the junction kept 7 bases outside the gene matches. CDR3 DNA: TGTGCCAGCAGCTTAGCCCCGGGACAGGGGAACAATTCACCCCTCCACTTT. Residues: CASSLAPGQGNNSPLHF.